The clone carrying this T cell receptor beta chain was detected a few times. This specimen belongs to a study of T cell responses to AZD1222 COVID-19 vaccine. Germline V CDR1 and CDR2: SGHNT, YENEEA. The CDR3 has 17 residues. V gave up 5 bases and J gave up 6 bases, with 25 bases separating them. TCRdb's copy holds only in-frame clones and misses some; the assay was immunoSEQ multiplex PCR. The table includes about 120,000 clones, about 88% detected once. This receptor was taken from an adult who received the AZD1222 COVID-19 vaccine. Sequencing used peripheral blood, obtained 28 days after the second AZD1222 dose. The chain recombines TRBV11-3 with TRBJ1-1; unclear D gene. Written as DNA, the CDR3 is TGTGCCAGCAGCCGTCAGGACCAGATACAACCCAACGCTGAAGCTTTCTTT. Translated, it gives CASSRQDQIQPNAEAFF.